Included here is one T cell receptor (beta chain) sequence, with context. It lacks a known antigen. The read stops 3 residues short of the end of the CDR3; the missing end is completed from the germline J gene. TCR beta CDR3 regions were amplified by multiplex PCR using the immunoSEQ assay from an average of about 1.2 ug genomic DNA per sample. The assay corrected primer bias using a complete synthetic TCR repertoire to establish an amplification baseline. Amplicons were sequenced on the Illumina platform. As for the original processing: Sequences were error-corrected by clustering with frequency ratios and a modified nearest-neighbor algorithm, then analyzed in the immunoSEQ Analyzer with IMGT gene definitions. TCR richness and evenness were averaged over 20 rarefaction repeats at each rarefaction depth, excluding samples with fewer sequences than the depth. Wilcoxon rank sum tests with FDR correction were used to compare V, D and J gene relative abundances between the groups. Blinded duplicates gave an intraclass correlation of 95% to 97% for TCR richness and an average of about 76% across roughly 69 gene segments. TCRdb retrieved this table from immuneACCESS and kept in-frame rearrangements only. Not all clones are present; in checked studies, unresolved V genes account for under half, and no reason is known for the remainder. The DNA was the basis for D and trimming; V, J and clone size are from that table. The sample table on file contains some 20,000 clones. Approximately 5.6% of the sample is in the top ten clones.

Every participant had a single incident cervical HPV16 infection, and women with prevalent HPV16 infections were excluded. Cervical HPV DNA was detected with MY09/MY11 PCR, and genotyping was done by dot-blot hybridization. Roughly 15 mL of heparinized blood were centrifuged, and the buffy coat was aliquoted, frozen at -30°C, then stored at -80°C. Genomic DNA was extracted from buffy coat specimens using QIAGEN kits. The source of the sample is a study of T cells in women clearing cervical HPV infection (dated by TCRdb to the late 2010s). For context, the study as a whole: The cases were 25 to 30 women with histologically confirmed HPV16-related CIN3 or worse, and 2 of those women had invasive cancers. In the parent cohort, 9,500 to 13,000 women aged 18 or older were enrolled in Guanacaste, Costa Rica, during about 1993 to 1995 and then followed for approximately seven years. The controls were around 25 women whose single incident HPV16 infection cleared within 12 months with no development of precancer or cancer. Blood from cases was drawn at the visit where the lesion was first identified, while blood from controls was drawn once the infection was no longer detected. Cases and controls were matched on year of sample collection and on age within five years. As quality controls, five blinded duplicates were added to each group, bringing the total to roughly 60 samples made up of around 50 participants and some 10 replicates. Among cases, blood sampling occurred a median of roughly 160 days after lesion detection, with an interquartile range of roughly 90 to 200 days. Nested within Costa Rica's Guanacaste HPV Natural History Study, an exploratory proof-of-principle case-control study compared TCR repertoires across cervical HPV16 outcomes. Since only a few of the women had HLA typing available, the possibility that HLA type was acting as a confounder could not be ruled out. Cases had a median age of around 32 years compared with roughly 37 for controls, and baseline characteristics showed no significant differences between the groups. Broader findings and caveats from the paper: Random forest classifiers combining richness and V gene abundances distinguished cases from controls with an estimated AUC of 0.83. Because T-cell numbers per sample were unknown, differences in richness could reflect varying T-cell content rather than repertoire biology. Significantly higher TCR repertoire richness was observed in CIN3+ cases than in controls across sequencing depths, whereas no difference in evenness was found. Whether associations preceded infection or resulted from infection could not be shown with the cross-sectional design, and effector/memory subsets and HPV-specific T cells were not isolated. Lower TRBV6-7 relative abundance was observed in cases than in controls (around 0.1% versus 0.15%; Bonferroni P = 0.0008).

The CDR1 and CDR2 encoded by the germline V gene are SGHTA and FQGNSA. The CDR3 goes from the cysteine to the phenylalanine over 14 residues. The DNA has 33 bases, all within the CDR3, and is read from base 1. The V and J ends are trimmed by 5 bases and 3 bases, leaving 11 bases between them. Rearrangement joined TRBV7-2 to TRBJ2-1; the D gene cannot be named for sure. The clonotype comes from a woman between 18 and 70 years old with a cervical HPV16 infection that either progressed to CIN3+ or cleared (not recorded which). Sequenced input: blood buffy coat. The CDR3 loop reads CASSNRPNYNEQFF. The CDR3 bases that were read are TGTGCCAGCAGCAACAGACCCAACTACAATGAG.